Below, one TCR beta chain is given with its context. The method was immunoSEQ multiplex PCR; TCRdb's version includes in-frame clones alone and lacks a portion of them. The sample carries roughly 7,000 clones, about 75% recorded once. The data were taken from a study of circulating tumor DNA in untreated peripheral T-cell lymphoma. V lost 7 bases and J 6 bases, leaving 7 bases between the germline ends. The CDR3 spans 11 residues. Germline assignment: CDR1 LNHDA and CDR2 SQIVND (reference sequence). The sequenced sample consisted of tumor tissue. The TCR was taken from a human donor with peripheral T-cell lymphoma. V gene TRBV19 combines with J gene TRBJ2-1; a possible D gene is TRBD2 (6 bases). In DNA, the CDR3 is TGTGCCAGTAACGGGGGCAATGAGCAGTTCTTC. Protein product: CASNGGNEQFF.